The 5 T cell receptor beta chains listed next were all sequenced from one sample in a study of blood T cell repertoires in COVID-19. The assay was immunoSEQ multiplex PCR, and TCRdb's table has in-frame clones only and misses some. Of about 210,000 clones listed, 85% are singletons. The sequencing sample was made of PBMCs or T cells enriched from blood (not recorded which). The receptors derive from a man in his forties or fifties who had recovered from COVID-19.

Comments on this clone: The sample contains more than one DNA sequence encoding this CDR3. The chain joins TRBV7-3 to TRBJ2-1; 8 nucleotides agree with TRBD1. V shed 3 bases and J 7 bases; nucleotides not matched to a gene: 2. There are 13 residues in the CDR3. Germline assignment: CDR1 SGHTA and CDR2 FQGTGA. As DNA, the CDR3 is TGTGCCAGCAGCTTTACAGGGGGGAATGAGCAGTTCTTC. Protein product: CASSFTGGNEQFF.

As regards this clone: This sample also contains other DNA sequences that code for the same CDR3. V and J are TRBV24-1 and TRBJ2-3; D is ambiguous. CDR1 and CDR2 from the germline V gene are KGHDR and SFDVKD. With 0 bases removed from V and 2 bases from J, the gap between germline ends came to 5 bases. This CDR3 region has 14 residues. CDR3 DNA: TGTGCCACCAGTGATTTGGACTCCACAGATACGCAGTATTTT. It is translated as CATSDLDSTDTQYF.

The chain combines TRBV12-3 or TRBV12-4 with TRBJ1-1; unclear D gene. This CDR3 is built from 13 residues. V was shortened by 5 bases and J by 1 base, with 8 bases between the two germline ends. The CDR3 here is CASSLQKNTEAFF. In DNA form, the CDR3 reads TGTGCCAGCAGTCTCCAGAAGAACACTGAAGCTTTCTTT.

This clone appeared a single time. This chain uses TRBV30 with TRBJ2-1; D may be TRBD1 (5 bases). This CDR3 has 14 amino acids. The V and J ends lost 0 bases and 2 bases respectively, with 8 bases between them. The germline CDR1 and CDR2 sequences are GTSNPN and SVGIG (reference sequence). CDR3 coding DNA: TGTGCCTGGAGTGTCAGGGTTGCCTACAATGAGCAGTTCTTC. It translates to CAWSVRVAYNEQFF.

J is TRBJ2-2 and V is TRBV4-1; D is perhaps TRBD2 (6 bases). This CDR3 has 15 amino acids. Per germline, CDR1 MGHRA and CDR2 YSYEKL. Trimming took 4 bases from V and 4 from J, leaving 13 bases between them. Written as DNA, the CDR3 is TGCGCCAGCAGCCCGGCCCGGGGGAGCACCGGGGAGCTGTTTTTT. Its protein product is CASSPARGSTGELFF.